This T cell receptor (beta chain) was identified during a study of T cells after yellow fever vaccination. Germline V gene lookup returns CDR1 MGHRA and CDR2 YSYEKL. V was shortened by 4 bases and J by 2 bases, with 16 bases between the two germline ends. CDR3 length equals 16 residues. Overall study results and limits: Though it reached lower strength, the secondary response hit its peak faster, day 5 versus 15.

This clonotype has ten or more counts. What it binds is unknown. Generation of TCR cDNA used 5'RACE template switching (which added a universal primer site and UMIs). TCRdb re-called the 5' RACE reads through MiXCR, storing one row per CDR3 protein. Of about 370,000 distinct CDR3 sequences in the sample, roughly 12% are singletons; the top ten hold roughly 18%. The chain combines TRBV4-1 with TRBJ2-3; a possible D gene is TRBD1 (6 bases). The sequencing here drew on PBMCs, taken on the day of the first yellow fever vaccination. The origin of this receptor is a man in his late teens or twenties who received the YFV17D yellow fever vaccine. The CDR3 DNA is TGCGCCAGCAGCCCCTACAGACAGGCGGACACAGATACGCAGTATTTT. Its translation: CASSPYRQADTDTQYF.